Sequencing of this T cell receptor (beta chain) was carried out in a study of T cell responses to AZD1222 COVID-19 vaccine. The study's findings and limits: Reports say nearly half of spike-specific TCRs go after unmutated variant regions. Donors were chiefly white British, with a greater number of females, and clonal diversity was perhaps underestimated. Spike was spanned by vaccine-associated CD4 TCRs, with dominance at 160-218 and 743-854. An increase in Spike-specific TCR breadth and depth was observed after two AZD1222 doses.

This table comes from immunoSEQ multiplex PCR, and its TCRdb copy is limited to in-frame clones, with some not included. Here the sample spans about 83,000 clones, around nine tenths being singletons. With respect to this clone: Its antigen is not identified.

The CDR3 extends over 12 amino acids. Trimming took 5 bases from V and 2 from J, leaving 6 bases between them. The sequence came from an adult in good health. The source material was peripheral blood, sampled on day 0 of MenACWY control vaccination. The chain links TRBV12-3 or TRBV12-4 to TRBJ1-2; D gene uncertain. The CDR3: CASSLINYGYTF. The CDR3 nucleotides are TGTGCCAGCAGTCTAATCAACTATGGCTACACCTTC.